This T cell receptor beta chain was sequenced for a study of tumor-infiltrating lymphocytes in primary liver carcinoma. This clonotype was seen ten or more times. The study extracted blood RNA from unsorted whole blood and also extracted germline DNA. With a constant-region primer, TCR beta cDNA was made from about 0.55 ug of total RNA. Three nested multiplex PCR rounds, a slightly modified ARM-PCR method, built the TCR beta libraries. TRBV1-TRBV30 forward primers paired with a C-beta reverse primer were used in the first two PCR rounds, which ran roughly 9 cycles each. TCRdb ran MiXCR on the multiplex PCR reads and lists one entry per CDR3 protein. The table lists around 210,000 distinct CDR3 sequences, less than 65% of them singletons. Trimming left V 2 bases short and J 3 bases short, with 14 bases between. This CDR3 is 15 amino acids long. Germline-derived CDR1 and CDR2 are SGHVS and FQNEAQ.

The specimen sequenced was peripheral blood. The TCR was taken from a woman aged 55-70 years with primary liver carcinoma and hepatitis B virus infection. The chain recombines TRBV7-8 with TRBJ2-7; D not certain. The DNA of the CDR3 is TGTGCCAGCAGCTTACTCGGCGGCTTGCTCTACGAGCAGTACTTC. This codes for CASSLLGGLLYEQYF.